This T cell receptor (beta chain) was captured in a study of read filtering for tumor transcriptome and immune sequencing. At least ten counts were recorded for this clonotype. Germline V lookup: CDR1 SGHVS, CDR2 FQNEAQ. The V end was cut by 6 bases, the J end by 4 bases, with 16 bases between. This CDR3 is built from 16 residues. This library used roughly 400 ng RNA and molecular barcoded adaptors spanning alpha/delta and beta/gamma chains. TCRdb called the reads again in MiXCR, with one record for every CDR3 protein. The profile covers tens of thousands of distinct CDR3 sequences, with around a fifth appearing a single time and approximately 10% taken by the ten largest.

The gene calls are TRBV7-8 and TRBJ1-6; D is undetermined. The sequencing sample was made of a population of CD138-negative cells sorted from bone marrow. The TCR originated in a donor at least 40 years old with multiple myeloma. This chain's CDR3 is CASSLLSREYNSPLHF. CDR3 nucleotides: TGTGCCAGCAGTCTCCTCTCAAGGGAATATAATTCACCCCTCCACTTT.